The 18 T cell receptor beta chains reported below all come from one sample, sequenced in a study of OX40 agonist ivuxolimab in advanced cancers. Data came from immunoSEQ multiplex PCR; TCRdb stores just in-frame clones and leaves some out. The table has about 120,000 clones, around 91% seen once. Sequencing used CD4+ or CD8+ T cells sorted from blood, obtained in a trial of the OX40 agonist ivuxolimab. The origin of the receptors is an adult with an advanced solid tumor such as melanoma, head and neck, liver or kidney cancer.

The chain joins TRBV5-8 to TRBJ2-7, with D tentatively TRBD1 (6 bases). The germline V gene encodes CDR1 SGHTS and CDR2 YDEGEE. This CDR3 contains 16 residues. Trimming removed 4 bases at V and 0 bases at J, with 17 bases between. CDR3 sequence: CASSPETGTSSYEQYF. For the CDR3, the DNA is TGTGCCAGCAGCCCCGAGACAGGCACTAGCTCCTACGAGCAGTACTTC. Full variable domain (remainder filled in from reference TRBV5-8 and TRBJ2-7): EAGVTQSPTHLIKTRGQQATLRCSPISGHTSVYWYQQALGLGLQFLLWYDEGEERNRGNFPPRFSGRQFPNYSSELNVNALELEDSALYLCASSPETGTSSYEQYFGPGTRLTVT.

The chain combines TRBV29-1 with TRBJ2-2; TRBD1 matches 11 bases. After removal of 6 bases from V and 6 bases from J, the junction contained 12 bases not matched to a gene. The CDR3 contains 16 residues. Looked up from germline, CDR1 is SQVTM and CDR2 is ANQGSEA. The CDR3 region is CSVLRPDRGRAGELFF. CDR3 in DNA: TGCAGCGTGTTAAGGCCGGACAGGGGGCGCGCCGGGGAGCTGTTTTTT.

This sequence joins TRBV25-1 and TRBJ2-6; TRBD1 is a possible D gene (5 bases). The CDR3 is 15 amino acids. The V gene's germline CDR1 is MGHDK and CDR2 SYGVNS. Trimming left V 5 bases short and J 2 bases short, with 10 bases between. The CDR3 region is CASSPGYPGANVLTF. The CDR3 DNA reads TGTGCCAGCAGTCCAGGGTATCCTGGGGCCAACGTCCTGACTTTC.

The gene calls are TRBV2 and TRBJ2-2; D remains ambiguous. Germline-derived CDR1 and CDR2 are SNHLY and FYNNEI. V lost 7 bases and J 2 bases, leaving 11 bases between the germline ends. The CDR3 sequence is 14 residues long. For the CDR3, the DNA is TGTGCCAGCAAAGAAGAGGTAAACACCGGGGAGCTGTTTTTT. Translating it yields CASKEEVNTGELFF. The complete variable domain, with remaining parts taken from reference TRBV2 and TRBJ2-2, reads EPEVTQTPSHQVTQMGQEVILRCVPISNHLYFYWYRQILGQKVEFLVSFYNNEISEKSEIFDDQFSVERPDGSNFTLKIRSTKLEDSAMYFCASKEEVNTGELFFGEGSRLTVL.

The chain combines TRBV19 with TRBJ1-5; 12 nucleotides align to TRBD1. The germline gives CDR1 LNHDA, CDR2 SQIVND (reference sequence). J was trimmed by 6 bases and V by 3 bases; bases with no gene match: 3. The CDR3 sequence is 15 residues long. The CDR3 loop is CASSMGQGALQPQHF. CDR3 DNA sequence: TGTGCCAGTAGTATGGGACAGGGGGCGCTTCAGCCCCAGCATTTT.

This sequence joins TRBV7-9 and TRBJ1-2, with 10 positions matching TRBD1. This CDR3 has 19 amino acids. After removal of 5 bases from V and 2 bases from J, the junction contained 17 bases not matched to a gene. CDR1 and CDR2 from the germline V gene are SEHNR and FQNEAQ (reference sequence). The CDR3 bases are TGTGCCAGCAGCCCCCGAGCATGGGACAGGGGAGAGTTAAACTATGGCTACACCTTC. Translated, it gives CASSPRAWDRGELNYGYTF.

The rearrangement joins TRBV7-8 to TRBJ2-3, with D possibly matching TRBD2 (6 bases). The V gene lost 2 bases and the J gene lost 0 bases, with 12 bases spanning the gap. This CDR3 comprises 16 residues. Germline assignment: CDR1 SGHVS and CDR2 FQNEAQ. CDR3 region: CASSLRRAGSTDTQYF. In DNA, the CDR3 is TGTGCCAGCAGCTTACGACGGGCGGGAAGCACAGATACGCAGTATTTT.

This chain links TRBV6-5 with TRBJ1-1, with TRBD1 matching over 7 bases. With 7 bases clipped from V and 5 bases from J, the junction kept 7 bases outside the gene matches. CDR3 size: 13 residues. The germline V gene has CDR1 MNHEY and CDR2 SVGAGI. The CDR3, as DNA: TGTGCCAGCATAACTACAGGGGAGACTGAAGCTTTCTTT. This sequence encodes CASITTGETEAFF.

This chain connects TRBV30 to TRBJ1-1, with D unclear. Trimming left V 1 base short and J 7 bases short, with 13 bases between. Germline V gives CDR1 GTSNPN, CDR2 SVGIG (reference sequence). CDR3 size: 13 residues. This CDR3 is CAWSARANGEAFF. The CDR3 DNA is TGTGCCTGGAGTGCTCGGGCCAACGGTGAAGCTTTCTTT.

This chain uses TRBV6-5 with TRBJ2-3; possibly TRBD2 for D (5 bases). Trimming removed 6 bases from V and 5 bases from J, with 12 bases in between. The germline gives CDR1 MNHEY, CDR2 SVGAGI. The length of the CDR3 is 13 residues. The CDR3 protein is CASSRGHGDTQYF. CDR3 sequence (DNA): TGTGCCAGCAGCCGCGGGCATGGAGATACGCAGTATTTT.

The gene calls are TRBV28 and TRBJ2-3; 12 positions agree with TRBD1. Germline loops: CDR1 MDHEN, CDR2 SYDVKM. With 10 bases clipped from V and 6 bases from J, the junction kept 14 bases outside the gene matches. This CDR3 is 16 amino acids long. The CDR3 DNA follows: TGTGCCACCTCATTTTTCGCCGGGACAGGGGGCGATACGCAGTATTTT. It is translated as CATSFFAGTGGDTQYF.

V gene TRBV10-3 combines with J gene TRBJ2-5, with TRBD1 matching 7 bases. The CDR3 runs to 14 residues. V shed 2 bases, J shed 3 bases, and the junction held 3 bases outside the gene matches. Germline V CDR1 and CDR2: ENHRY, SYGVKD. DNA of the CDR3: TGTGCCATCAGTGAGGGGACAGTCAAAGAGACCCAGTACTTC. This sequence encodes CAISEGTVKETQYF.

This chain uses TRBV14 with TRBJ1-6; D gene uncertain. Germline CDR1 and CDR2: SGHDN and FVKESK. Trimming removed 1 base from V and 6 bases from J, with 7 bases in between. This CDR3 is 14 amino acids long. CDR3 bases: TGTGCCAGCAGCCAAGTTGCGGGTAATTCACCCCTCCACTTT. This codes for CASSQVAGNSPLHF.

This sequence joins TRBV6-5 and TRBJ1-6; D may be TRBD1 (6 bases). CDR3 length equals 15 residues. From germline, CDR1 is MNHEY and CDR2 SVGAGI. V gave up 5 bases and J gave up 7 bases, with 15 bases separating them. CDR3 DNA: TGTGCCAGCAGTCGGACAGACAGGTTGAATTCACCCCTCCACTTT. Translation: CASSRTDRLNSPLHF.

The V gene is TRBV9, the J gene TRBJ2-1; D perhaps matches TRBD1 (5 bases). The CDR3 sequence is 16 residues long. CDR1 SGDLS and CDR2 YYNGEE come from the germline V gene. Trimming removed 0 bases from V and 8 bases from J, with 18 bases in between. In DNA, the CDR3 is TGTGCCAGCAGCGTAGGAGTAAGACAAACAGGCGATGAGCAGTTCTTC. Its protein is CASSVGVRQTGDEQFF.

V usage is TRBV6-1 and J usage is TRBJ1-2; D remains ambiguous. The CDR3 totals 15 residues. Germline loops: CDR1 MNHNS, CDR2 SASEGT. V dropped 1 base and J dropped 3 bases, with 12 bases sitting between them. The CDR3 region has the DNA TGTGCCAGCAGTGAAGGGGGTGTGAGGGACTATGGCTACACCTTC. It codes for CASSEGGVRDYGYTF.

The J gene is TRBJ1-4, the V gene TRBV7-9; D call uncertain. Germline lookup yields CDR1 SEHNR and CDR2 FQNEAQ (reference sequence). The CDR3 sequence is 17 residues long. Trimming removed 6 bases at V and 0 bases at J, with 17 bases between. The DNA of the CDR3 is TGTGCCAGCAGTCCGGTGCAGGCGGCCGCAACTAATGAAAAACTGTTTTTT. As protein: CASSPVQAAATNEKLFF.

The genes are TRBV18 and TRBJ1-4; no definite D call. The ends were cut back, 2 bases at V and 4 bases at J, with 8 bases in the middle. The length of the CDR3 is 14 residues. Looked up from germline, CDR1 is KGHSH and CDR2 is LQKENI. CDR3 nucleotide sequence: TGTGCCAGCTCACCAGGGATGGGTAATGAAAAACTGTTTTTT. Its translation is CASSPGMGNEKLFF. Complete variable domain (other parts from reference TRBV18 and TRBJ1-4): NAGVMQNPRHLVRRRGQEARLRCSPMKGHSHVYWYRQLPEEGLKFMVYLQKENIIDESGMPKERFSAEFPKEGPSILRIQQVVRGDSAAYFCASSPGMGNEKLFFGSGTQLSVL.